These 30 T cell receptor beta chains were sequenced from one sample in a study of technical replicates of blood from four donors. TCRdb's table, derived via immunoSEQ multiplex PCR, lists solely in-frame clones and lacks some. The sample holds 98,000 or so clones; more than 90% are singletons and the top ten take approximately 0.2%. Sequenced: T cells isolated from PBMCs. These receptors were collected from a human donor in good health.

V is TRBV7-8 and J is TRBJ2-1; tentatively, D is TRBD1 (7 bases). The length of the CDR3 is 18 residues. CDR1 and CDR2 (germline): SGHVS, FQNEAQ. Trimming pared 3 bases from V and 8 bases from J, leaving 26 bases between. The CDR3 sequence is CASSFSRDSPGSPDEQFF. CDR3 DNA sequence: TGTGCCAGCAGCTTCAGCCGGGACAGCCCCGGGAGTCCCGATGAGCAGTTCTTC.

The chain is built from TRBV5-4 and TRBJ2-2, with TRBD2 matching 9 bases. This CDR3 comprises 17 residues. The V segment lost 0 bases and the J segment 1 base; nucleotides outside the gene matches: 4. Looked up from germline, CDR1 is SGHNT and CDR2 is YYREEE (reference sequence). The CDR3 is CASSLGASGVNTGELFF. CDR3 nucleotides: TGTGCCAGCAGCTTGGGGGCTAGCGGGGTGAACACCGGGGAGCTGTTTTTT.

The V call is TRBV5-1, the J call TRBJ2-7; perhaps TRBD1 as D (6 bases). Trimming took 0 bases from V and 0 from J, leaving 10 bases between them. The CDR3 contains 15 residues. The germline gives CDR1 SGHRS, CDR2 YFSETQ. CDR3 region: CASSLGQVRSYEQYF. The DNA of the CDR3 is TGCGCCAGCAGCTTGGGACAGGTCCGCTCCTACGAGCAGTACTTC. Filled out from reference TRBV5-1 and TRBJ2-7, the complete variable domain reads KAGVTQTPRYLIKTRGQQVTLSCSPISGHRSVSWYQQTPGQGLQFLFEYFSETQRNKGNFPGRFSGRQFSNSRSEMNVSTLELGDSALYLCASSLGQVRSYEQYFGPGTRLTVT.

V usage is TRBV5-1 and J usage is TRBJ2-5; the D is unclear. CDR1 is SGHRS and CDR2 is YFSETQ in the germline V gene. This CDR3 is built from 17 residues. The V end lost 0 bases, the J end lost 3 bases, and 18 bases lay between the germline ends. CDR3: CASSLETFRSGEETQYF. The DNA for the CDR3 is TGCGCCAGCAGCTTGGAGACATTTCGATCCGGCGAAGAGACCCAGTACTTC.

This clone occurred once. The chain carries TRBV7-9 and TRBJ1-4; D might be TRBD1 (5 bases). The CDR3 contains 14 residues. The V gene's germline CDR1 is SEHNR and CDR2 FQNEAQ (reference sequence). V shed 0 bases and J shed 10 bases, with 12 bases lying between them. Here the CDR3 reads CASSLASLGGKLFF. DNA of the CDR3: TGTGCCAGCAGCTTAGCTAGCCTCGGGGGAAAACTGTTTTTT.

The chain combines TRBV19 with TRBJ1-4; tentative D call: TRBD1 (5 bases). The V end was cut by 5 bases, the J end by 0 bases, with 13 bases between. CDR3 length equals 16 residues. Looked up from germline, CDR1 is LNHDA and CDR2 is SQIVND (reference sequence). The CDR3 coding sequence is TGTGCCAGTAGTGCAGACAGAGAAACAACTAATGAAAAACTGTTTTTT. Protein sequence: CASSADRETTNEKLFF. The full variable domain, completed using reference TRBV19 and TRBJ1-4, is DGGITQSPKYLFRKEGQNVTLSCEQNLNHDAMYWYRQDPGQGLRLIYYSQIVNDFQKGDIAEGYSVSREKKESFPLTVTSAQKNPTAFYLCASSADRETTNEKLFFGSGTQLSVL.

In its sample, this clone was seen once. The chain couples TRBV10-1 to TRBJ2-3; 8 bases are shared with TRBD2. V was pared by 0 bases and J by 3 bases, with 11 bases of the junction left unmatched. The CDR3 totals 18 residues. CDR1 and CDR2 from the germline V gene are WNHNN and SYGVQD (reference sequence). This chain's CDR3 is CASSESNYAAGGTDTQYF. CDR3 coding DNA: TGCGCCAGCAGTGAGTCGAACTACGCGGCGGGAGGAACAGATACGCAGTATTTT.

The chain combines TRBV10-3 with TRBJ1-2; TRBD1 agrees at 10 bases. V shed 6 bases and J 4 bases; nucleotides not matched to a gene: 14. Germline values: CDR1 ENHRY, CDR2 SYGVKD. The CDR3 consists of 17 residues. CDR3 DNA: TGTGCCATCAGCACCGATCCGACAGGGGGCGACCGCTATGGCTACACCTTC. This gives the protein CAISTDPTGGDRYGYTF.

Points on this clone: Other nucleotide sequences in the sample specify the same CDR3. J is TRBJ2-7 and V is TRBV5-1; 8 bases are shared with TRBD1. This CDR3 region has 14 residues. Germline-derived CDR1 and CDR2 are SGHRS and YFSETQ. V gave up 4 bases and J gave up 2 bases; unmatched junction bases: 5. In nucleotides, the CDR3 is TGCGCCAGCAGCCCGACAGGGGATACCTACGAGCAGTACTTC. It encodes CASSPTGDTYEQYF.

The V and J genes are TRBV9 and TRBJ2-3; no reliable D call. There are 16 residues in the CDR3. CDR1 is SGDLS, CDR2 YYNGEE, per germline. V was shortened by 1 base and J by 7 bases, with 19 bases between the two germline ends. CDR3 DNA: TGTGCCAGCAGCGTAAAGAGACTCCTAGAGAGGAATACGCAGTATTTT. As protein: CASSVKRLLERNTQYF.

The CDR3 nucleotides read TGTGCCAGCACTCGGGGGAGGCACAATGAGCAGTTCTTC. It codes for CASTRGRHNEQFF. The chain combines TRBV13 with TRBJ2-1; D is perhaps TRBD2 (6 bases). V was trimmed by 7 bases and J by 5 bases, leaving 12 bases between them. Germline CDR1 reads PRHDT; CDR2 reads FYEKMQ (reference sequence). The CDR3 length is 13 residues.

This clone was picked up one time. The rearrangement joins TRBV28 to TRBJ1-5, with 9 positions matching TRBD1. The germline V gene has CDR1 MDHEN and CDR2 SYDVKM. This CDR3 comprises 16 residues. V dropped 4 bases and J dropped 6; count of bases not matched to a gene: 10. The CDR3 loop reads CASSSPQQGAGQPQHF. The CDR3 DNA reads as TGTGCCAGCAGTTCCCCCCAACAGGGGGCAGGTCAGCCCCAGCATTTT.

The chain joins TRBV29-1 to TRBJ1-2, with 8 bases aligning to TRBD1. V gave up 3 bases and J gave up 6 bases; unmatched junction bases: 3. Germline CDR1 and CDR2: SQVTM and ANQGSEA. The CDR3 length is 12 residues. The CDR3 DNA reads as TGCAGCGTTGACAGGGGGCTGAATGGCTACACCTTC. Its translation: CSVDRGLNGYTF.

J is TRBJ2-7 and V is TRBV6-5, with D maybe TRBD1 (5 bases). The CDR3 totals 14 residues. V lost 5 bases and J lost 0, with 11 bases in between. Germline V lookup: CDR1 MNHEY, CDR2 SVGAGI. CDR3 DNA sequence: TGTGCCAGCAGTCAGCACAGGAGCTCCTACGAGCAGTACTTC. Residues: CASSQHRSSYEQYF.

CDR3 bases: TGCGCCAGCAGCCGGACAGAGGCCCACACCATATATTTT. As protein: CASSRTEAHTIYF. The chain joins TRBV4-1 to TRBJ1-3; D might be TRBD1 (6 bases). V was shortened by 4 bases and J by 8 bases, with 12 bases between the two germline ends. Germline assignment: CDR1 MGHRA and CDR2 YSYEKL. The CDR3 is made up of 13 amino acids.

V is TRBV6-5 and J is TRBJ1-1; TRBD1 might be the D (6 bases). Germline V CDR1 and CDR2: MNHEY, SVGAGI. Trimming took off 5 bases at V and 7 bases at J, with 11 bases between the two ends. This CDR3 has 12 residues. CDR3 in amino acids: CASSTQGFEAFF. The CDR3 nucleotides are TGTGCCAGCAGTACCCAGGGGTTTGAAGCTTTCTTT.

The chain uses TRBV29-1 and TRBJ2-7, with D possibly being TRBD2 (6 bases). Per the germline V gene, CDR1 is SQVTM and CDR2 is ANQGSEA. Trimming shortened V by 5 bases and J by 4 bases, and 15 bases separated the two germline ends. This CDR3 has 13 amino acids. The CDR3 here is CSVSRSSEYEQYF. DNA for the CDR3: TGCAGCGTTAGTAGGTCTAGCGAGTACGAGCAGTACTTC.

The V and J genes are TRBV10-3 and TRBJ2-7; 7 nucleotides agree with TRBD1. The ends lost 3 bases at V and 3 bases at J; junction bases unmatched: 8. The length of the CDR3 is 15 residues. In germline, CDR1 is ENHRY, CDR2 SYGVKD. CDR3 protein: CAISDRGQKNYEQYF. As DNA, the CDR3 is TGTGCCATCAGTGACCGGGGACAGAAAAACTACGAGCAGTACTTC.

The rearrangement links TRBV6-1 to TRBJ1-2; TRBD1 matches 7 bases. After removal of 1 base from V and 6 bases from J, the junction contained 8 bases not matched to a gene. The CDR3 totals 15 residues. Germline lookup yields CDR1 MNHNS and CDR2 SASEGT. The CDR3 sequence: CASSEGSRDRHGYTF. In DNA form, the CDR3 reads TGTGCCAGCAGTGAAGGCTCCCGGGACAGACATGGCTACACCTTC.

The rearrangement links TRBV10-3 to TRBJ2-1; 12 bases agree with TRBD2. J gave up 4 bases and V 8 bases, and 6 bases lay outside the gene matches. The CDR3 is made up of 15 amino acids. CDR1 and CDR2 (germline): ENHRY, SYGVKD. CDR3 in amino acids: CAIATSGRIYNEQFF. The CDR3 nucleotides are TGTGCCATCGCGACTAGCGGGAGAATATACAATGAGCAGTTCTTC.

The chain is built from TRBV10-3 and TRBJ2-7; D is perhaps TRBD2 (5 bases). Trimming shortened V by 4 bases and J by 0 bases, and 16 bases separated the two germline ends. The CDR3 is 16 residues long. Germline V gives CDR1 ENHRY, CDR2 SYGVKD. Here the CDR3 DNA reads TGTGCCATCAGTGTGTCGGGTAGCGAGAGCTCCTACGAGCAGTACTTC. Protein product: CAISVSGSESSYEQYF.

This chain connects TRBV13 to TRBJ2-1; D is perhaps TRBD1 (5 bases). Germline V lookup: CDR1 PRHDT, CDR2 FYEKMQ (reference sequence). The CDR3 loop spans 13 amino acids. Trimming left V 4 bases short and J 6 bases short, with 10 bases between. CDR3 loop: CASSWRQSNEQFF. CDR3 in DNA: TGTGCCAGCAGCTGGCGACAGAGCAATGAGCAGTTCTTC.

The chain links TRBV7-8 to TRBJ2-1; D gene uncertain. The V gene's germline CDR1 is SGHVS and CDR2 FQNEAQ. The CDR3 runs 14 residues. V lost 5 bases and J 0 bases, leaving 8 bases between the germline ends. This chain's CDR3 is CASSLPSSYNEQFF. CDR3 nucleotides: TGTGCCAGCAGCCTTCCGAGCTCCTACAATGAGCAGTTCTTC.

The gene calls are TRBV18 and TRBJ1-5, with TRBD1 matching 10 bases. From germline, CDR1 is KGHSH and CDR2 LQKENI. J gave up 3 bases and V 3 bases, and 5 bases lay outside the gene matches. The CDR3 has 16 amino acids. This chain's CDR3 is CASSPRTGGNNQPQHF. DNA for the CDR3: TGTGCCAGCTCACCGAGGACAGGGGGGAACAATCAGCCCCAGCATTTT.

The rearrangement links TRBV11-3 to TRBJ1-3; a possible D gene is TRBD1 (5 bases). The germline V and J ends were trimmed by 2 bases and 2 bases, with 13 bases remaining between them. This CDR3 contains 16 residues. Per germline, CDR1 SGHNT and CDR2 YENEEA. The chain's CDR3 is CASSLYEQDTGNTIYF. The CDR3, as DNA: TGTGCCAGCAGCTTATACGAACAGGATACTGGAAACACCATATATTTT. The entire variable domain, with the rest obtained from reference TRBV11-3 and TRBJ1-3, is as follows: EAGVVQSPRYKIIEKKQPVAFWCNPISGHNTLYWYLQNLGQGPELLIRYENEEAVDDSQLPKDRFSAERLKGVDSTLKIQPAELGDSAVYLCASSLYEQDTGNTIYFGEGSWLTVV.

About this clone: An end of the junction differs from the germline gene, which may be a read error. This rearrangement joins TRBV19 to TRBJ2-7; TRBD1 agrees at 12 bases. CDR1 and CDR2 (germline): LNHDA, SQIVND (reference sequence). CDR3 length equals 12 residues. The CDR3 sequence is CASMGQGASTHF. The DNA of the CDR3 is TGTGCCAGTATGGGACAGGGGGCGAGTACTCACTTC.

This sequence joins TRBV19 and TRBJ2-4, with D maybe TRBD2 (7 bases). Per the germline V gene, CDR1 is LNHDA and CDR2 is SQIVND (reference sequence). V lost 6 bases to trimming and J lost 8 bases, with 47 bases between them. The CDR3 has 24 residues. CDR3 DNA sequence: TGTGCCAGTAGGCCTCCAATTTCGGGGGGCGGACTGAATCGTTATGGGGGACGGCGGGACATTCAGTACTTC. Encoded protein: CASRPPISGGGLNRYGGRRDIQYF.

The J gene is TRBJ2-5, the V gene TRBV5-1; TRBD1 is a possible D gene (6 bases). The germline V gene encodes CDR1 SGHRS and CDR2 YFSETQ. The CDR3 sequence is 15 residues long. V dropped 4 bases and J dropped 1 base, with 14 bases sitting between them. In DNA, the CDR3 is TGCGCCAGCAGCCCCCCGGACAGCAGCCAAGAGACCCAGTACTTC. This gives the protein CASSPPDSSQETQYF.

The chain links TRBV4-1 to TRBJ1-3, with D possibly being TRBD1 (6 bases). CDR1 is MGHRA, CDR2 YSYEKL, per germline. Trimming took off 2 bases at V and 3 bases at J, with 17 bases between the two ends. The CDR3 has 17 amino acids. CDR3 nucleotides: TGCGCCAGCAGCCAACAGGGGAGAGGGCTCGGTGGAAACACCATATATTTT. Translating it yields CASSQQGRGLGGNTIYF.

V usage is TRBV6-5 and J usage is TRBJ1-5; 7 positions agree with TRBD1. The CDR3 runs 15 residues. CDR1 and CDR2 (germline): MNHEY, SVGAGI. J was trimmed by 2 bases and V by 4 bases; bases with no gene match: 5. The CDR3 nucleotides are TGTGCCAGCAGTTTGACAGGGTTAGGCAATCAGCCCCAGCATTTT. Its protein product is CASSLTGLGNQPQHF.